The clone carrying this TCR beta chain was recorded at least ten times. Its cognate antigen is unknown. Next came a second PCR, run for about 7 to 12 cycles, which used a sample-barcoded 5' primer along with a J-beta primer mix. Sequencing of every sample gave 2.5 million or more CDR3-containing paired-end reads. TCRdb ran MiXCR on the 5' RACE reads and lists one entry per CDR3 protein. This table has 850,000 to 950,000 distinct CDR3 sequences, 29% appearing once. The data originate from a study of blood T cells in healthy people across ages. The V and J ends lost 4 bases and 3 bases, in that order; junction bases with no gene match: 8. The CDR3 runs 17 residues. Per germline, CDR1 MNHEY and CDR2 SVGAGI. Study-level results: Aged donors had fewer naive CD4+ cells and lower diversity than long-lived donors.

The material sequenced was blood. The chain joins TRBV6-5 to TRBJ2-6; 8 nucleotides line up with TRBD1. The TCR originated in a woman of 80 years or more in good health. The CDR3 region has the DNA TGTGCCAGCAGTTCCCGTCTTACAGGGGGTGGGGCCAACGTCCTGACTTTC. It translates to CASSSRLTGGGANVLTF.